These 16 T cell receptor beta chains share one sample of origin, sequenced in a study of molecular identifiers for immune sequencing clone quantification. TCRdb recomputed calls from the PCR reads with MiXCR, one row per CDR3 protein. The sample shows approximately 97,000 distinct CDR3 sequences, around 37% of them seen only once. Sequenced material: naive CD8+ T cells from blood, with Jurkat cell RNA spiked in. As for subset: FACS-sorted CD8+CD4-CCR7+CD45RA+ naive T cells. The receptors come from a human donor in good health. Some libraries in this study had Jurkat cell RNA spiked in.

This chain connects TRBV9 to TRBJ1-1; D is unclear. V was shortened by 3 bases and J by 4 bases, with 13 bases between the two germline ends. CDR1 SGDLS and CDR2 YYNGEE come from the germline V gene. The CDR3 consists of 14 residues. The CDR3 nucleotides are TGTGCCAGCAGCGCACTCGGGGATTCCACTGAAGCTTTCTTT. Translation gives CASSALGDSTEAFF.

This clonotype showed up many times. The chain links TRBV7-2 to TRBJ2-3, with TRBD1 as a possible D gene (5 bases). Between the trimmed V and J ends, which lost 4 bases and 5 bases, there was a span of 10 bases. CDR3 length equals 13 residues. Germline V CDR1 and CDR2: SGHTA, FQGNSA. CDR3 nucleotide sequence: TGTGCCAGCAGCTCATTCCAGGGAGATACGCAGTATTTT. This sequence encodes CASSSFQGDTQYF.

Notes on this clonotype: The junction shows a germline mismatch at one end, possibly a read error. The chain couples TRBV7-6 to TRBJ2-3; 7 bases are a match to TRBD2. The CDR3 runs 17 residues. The germline CDR1 and CDR2 sequences are SGHVS and FNYEAQ. This CDR3 reads CASSSRSPSGVTDAQYF. In DNA form, the CDR3 reads TGTGCCAGCAGTTCCCGGTCCCCTAGCGGAGTAACAGATGCGCAGTATTTT.

As for this clonotype: The CDR3 ends on some other residue instead of the conserved phenylalanine or tryptophan, so this is likely a read error. The chain carries TRBV27 and TRBJ1-6, with D possibly TRBD1 on 5 matching bases. The germline V and J ends were trimmed by 6 bases and 4 bases, with 7 bases remaining between them. CDR1 is MNHEY, CDR2 SMNVEV, per germline (reference sequence). The CDR3 sequence is 13 residues long. CDR3 in amino acids: CASRRQYNSPLHL. CDR3 bases: TGTGCCAGCAGACGACAGTATAATTCACCCCTCCACTTA.

A note on this clonotype: This may be a read error, as it is one base from a much larger clone. The chain couples TRBV5-1 to TRBJ2-7; D gene unclear. The V and J ends lost 3 bases and 2 bases respectively, with 12 bases between them. The CDR3 runs 14 residues. Germline values: CDR1 SGHRS, CDR2 YFSETQ. CDR3 nucleotide sequence: TGCGCCAGCAGCTACGATACCGGTCCCTACGAGCAGTACTTC. Translation gives CASSYDTGPYEQYF.

This clonotype has ten or more counts. The J gene is TRBJ2-7, the V gene TRBV12-3 or TRBV12-4; D may match TRBD1 or TRBD2 (5 bases each). V was shortened by 5 bases and J by 2 bases, with 16 bases between the two germline ends. CDR3 length: 15 residues. The CDR3 loop reads CASSNPGRPPYEQYF. The CDR3, as DNA: TGTGCCAGCAGTAACCCGGGACGGCCCCCCTACGAGCAGTACTTC.

With respect to this clonotype: It is likely a read error, because the conserved phenylalanine at the end of the CDR3 is missing. The DNA is left out, because the CDR3 cannot be placed on it with certainty; the CDR3 is given as TCRdb lists it. The chain links TRBV5-3 to TRBJ1-2; the table names TRBD1, a call not compared with the DNA. TRBV5-3 is an ORF for which the function is uncertain. The CDR3 spans 16 residues, counting both ends. The CDR3 sequence is CASSLSPAGEYYGYSI.

The chain carries TRBV7-9 and TRBJ2-3; 8 bases line up with TRBD1. Per germline, CDR1 SEHNR and CDR2 FQNEAQ (reference sequence). This CDR3 is built from 15 residues. V dropped 5 bases and J dropped 2; count of bases not matched to a gene: 6. This CDR3 reads CASSSWDRSTDTQYF. CDR3 bases: TGTGCCAGCAGCAGCTGGGACAGGTCCACAGATACGCAGTATTTT.

This sequence joins TRBV7-6 and TRBJ2-2; no clear D. CDR3 size: 14 residues. The V end lost 4 bases, the J end lost 1 base, and 7 bases lay between the germline ends. Germline CDR1 reads SGHVS; CDR2 reads FNYEAQ. As DNA, the CDR3 is TGTGCCAGCAGCTCCGAGCAGAACACCGGGGAGCTGTTTTTT. Encoded protein: CASSSEQNTGELFF.

V gene TRBV25-1 combines with J gene TRBJ1-4; 9 nucleotides align to TRBD1. The V gene's germline CDR1 is MGHDK and CDR2 SYGVNS. The CDR3 runs to 17 residues. V was clipped by 3 bases and J by 6 bases; unmatched bases: 11. CDR3 loop: CASSDEGVGQGYEKLFF. Written as DNA, the CDR3 is TGTGCCAGCAGTGATGAGGGGGTCGGACAGGGGTATGAAAAACTGTTTTTT.

This clonotype came up many times. The chain has TRBV14 and TRBJ2-7; unclear D gene. V shed 1 base and J shed 2 bases, with 6 bases lying between them. The germline gives CDR1 SGHDN, CDR2 FVKESK. The CDR3 has 13 amino acids. The CDR3 DNA sequence: TGTGCCAGCAGCCAAGCCTGGGCCTACGAGCAGTACTTC. Protein sequence: CASSQAWAYEQYF. Filled out from reference TRBV14 and TRBJ2-7, the complete variable domain reads EAGVTQFPSHSVIEKGQTVTLRCDPISGHDNLYWYRRVMGKEIKFLLHFVKESKQDESGMPNNRFLAERTGGTYSTLKVQPAELEDSGVYFCASSQAWAYEQYFGPGTRLTVT.

V and J are TRBV6-5 and TRBJ2-7; D is possibly TRBD1 (6 bases). The CDR3 consists of 15 residues. Trimming left V 2 bases short and J 2 bases short, with 13 bases between. The V gene's germline CDR1 is MNHEY and CDR2 SVGAGI. This CDR3 reads CASSYGGTKPYEQYF. The CDR3 DNA sequence: TGTGCCAGCAGTTACGGTGGGACAAAACCCTACGAGCAGTACTTC.

Comments on this clonotype: An end of the junction does not agree with germline; a read error may underlie this. The chain combines TRBV7-6 with TRBJ2-7; no clear D. Germline V CDR1 and CDR2: SGHVS, FNYEAQ. This CDR3 region has 14 residues. The DNA of the CDR3 is TGTGCCGGCAGCGCACAGCGATCCTCCTACGAGCAGTACTTC. As protein: CAGSAQRSSYEQYF.

Remarks on this clonotype: Being one base from a much bigger clone, this may be a read error. This chain links TRBV5-1 with TRBJ2-1, with 7 bases aligning to TRBD1. The CDR3 is made up of 15 amino acids. Germline CDR1 SGHRS, CDR2 YFSETQ. CDR3 region: CASSSRYGDSGEQSF. DNA for the CDR3: TGCGCCAGCAGCTCACGCTATGGGGACAGCGGTGAGCAGTCCTTC.

This clonotype was detected a few times. This sequence joins TRBV20-1 and TRBJ2-5, with D tentatively TRBD2 (6 bases). Looked up from germline, CDR1 is DFQATT and CDR2 is SNEGSKA (reference sequence). V was trimmed by 3 bases and J by 0 bases, leaving 20 bases between them. CDR3 length: 17 amino acids. The CDR3 reads CSASPRRVAANQETQYF. CDR3 DNA: TGCAGTGCTAGTCCCAGGAGGGTAGCGGCTAACCAAGAGACCCAGTACTTC.

Comment on this clonotype: One end of the junction is discordant with germline, which a read error may explain. The chain has TRBV2 and TRBJ2-3; 9 nucleotides align to TRBD1. The germline V gene has CDR1 SNHLY and CDR2 FYNNEI. CDR3 size: 15 residues. CDR3 nucleotides: TGTGCCAGCACCGAAGGGGACAGGGTCATAGATTCGCAGTATTTT. It translates to CASTEGDRVIDSQYF.